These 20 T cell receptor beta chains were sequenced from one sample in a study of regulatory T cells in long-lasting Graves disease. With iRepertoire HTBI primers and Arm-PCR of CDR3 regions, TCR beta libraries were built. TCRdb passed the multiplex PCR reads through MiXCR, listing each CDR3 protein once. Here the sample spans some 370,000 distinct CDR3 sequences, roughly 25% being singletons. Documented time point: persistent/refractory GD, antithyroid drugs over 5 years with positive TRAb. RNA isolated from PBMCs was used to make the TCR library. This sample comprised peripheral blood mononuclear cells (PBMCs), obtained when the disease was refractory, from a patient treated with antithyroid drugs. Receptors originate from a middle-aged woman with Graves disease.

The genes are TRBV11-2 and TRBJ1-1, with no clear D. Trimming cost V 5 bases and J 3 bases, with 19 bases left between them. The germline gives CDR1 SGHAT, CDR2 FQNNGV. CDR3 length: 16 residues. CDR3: CASSNPWGGRDTEAFF. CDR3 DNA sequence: TGTGCCAGCAGCAATCCCTGGGGAGGGAGGGACACTGAAGCTTTCTTT.

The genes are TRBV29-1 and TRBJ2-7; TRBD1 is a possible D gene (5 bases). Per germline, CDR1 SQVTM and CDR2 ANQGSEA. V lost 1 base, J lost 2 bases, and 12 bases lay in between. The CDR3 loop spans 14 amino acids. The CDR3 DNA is TGCAGCGTTGAAGCACAGGCACGGCCCTACGAGCAGTACTTC. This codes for CSVEAQARPYEQYF.

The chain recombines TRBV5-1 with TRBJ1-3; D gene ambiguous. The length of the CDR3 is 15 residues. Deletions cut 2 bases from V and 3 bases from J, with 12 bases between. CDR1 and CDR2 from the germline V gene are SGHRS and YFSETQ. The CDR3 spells CASSFGPGDGNTIYF. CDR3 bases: TGCGCCAGCAGCTTCGGTCCCGGGGATGGAAACACCATATATTTT.

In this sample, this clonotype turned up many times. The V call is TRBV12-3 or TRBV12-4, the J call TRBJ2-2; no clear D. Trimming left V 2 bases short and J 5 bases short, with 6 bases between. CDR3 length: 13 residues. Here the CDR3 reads CASSLMWTGELFF. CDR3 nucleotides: TGTGCCAGCAGTTTAATGTGGACCGGGGAGCTGTTTTTT.

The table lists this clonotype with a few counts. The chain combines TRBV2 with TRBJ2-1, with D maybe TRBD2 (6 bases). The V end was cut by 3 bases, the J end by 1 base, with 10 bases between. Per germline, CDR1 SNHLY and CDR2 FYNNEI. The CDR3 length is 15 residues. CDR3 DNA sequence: TGTGCCAGCAGTGATAGCGGATGGTCCTACAATGAGCAGTTCTTC. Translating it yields CASSDSGWSYNEQFF.

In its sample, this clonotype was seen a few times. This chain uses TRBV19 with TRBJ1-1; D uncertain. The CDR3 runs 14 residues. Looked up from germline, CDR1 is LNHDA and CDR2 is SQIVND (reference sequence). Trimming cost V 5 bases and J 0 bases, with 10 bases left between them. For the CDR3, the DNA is TGTGCCAGTAGTCTGACGGGGATGAACACTGAAGCTTTCTTT. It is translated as CASSLTGMNTEAFF.

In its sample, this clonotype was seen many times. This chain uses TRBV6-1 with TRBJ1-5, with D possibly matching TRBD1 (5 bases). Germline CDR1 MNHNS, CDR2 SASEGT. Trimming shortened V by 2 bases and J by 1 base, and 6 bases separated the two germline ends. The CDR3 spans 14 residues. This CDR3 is CASSEWGSNQPQHF. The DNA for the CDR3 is TGTGCCAGCAGTGAATGGGGCAGCAATCAGCCCCAGCATTTT.

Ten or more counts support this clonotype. The CDR3 bases are TGTGCCAGCAGTTTAAAGGGACGGCCTATGAACACTGAAGCTTTCTTT. It translates to CASSLKGRPMNTEAFF. The J gene is TRBJ1-1, the V gene TRBV27, with D maybe TRBD1 (5 bases). CDR3 length: 16 residues. CDR1 is MNHEY and CDR2 is SMNVEV in the germline V gene (reference sequence). With 2 bases removed from V and 0 bases from J, the gap between germline ends came to 13 bases.

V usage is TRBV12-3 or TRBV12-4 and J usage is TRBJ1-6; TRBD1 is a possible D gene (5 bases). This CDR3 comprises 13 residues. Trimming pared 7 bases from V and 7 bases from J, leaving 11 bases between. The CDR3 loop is CASTRTRNSPLHF. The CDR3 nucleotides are TGTGCCAGCACTCGGACAAGGAATTCACCCCTCCACTTT.

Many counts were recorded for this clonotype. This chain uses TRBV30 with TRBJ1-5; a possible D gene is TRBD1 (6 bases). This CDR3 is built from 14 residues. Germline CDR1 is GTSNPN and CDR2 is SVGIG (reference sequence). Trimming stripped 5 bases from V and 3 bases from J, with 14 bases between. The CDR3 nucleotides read TGTGCCTGGGGTGAGGGGGGGGCCAATCAGCCCCAGCATTTT. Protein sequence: CAWGEGGANQPQHF.

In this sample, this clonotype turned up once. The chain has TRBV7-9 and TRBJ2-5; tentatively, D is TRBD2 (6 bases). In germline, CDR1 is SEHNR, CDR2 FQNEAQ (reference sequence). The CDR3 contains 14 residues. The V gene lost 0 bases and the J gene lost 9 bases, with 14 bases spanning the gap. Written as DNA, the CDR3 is TGTGCCAGCAGCTTAGCAAGGCTAGCGAAGGCCCAGTACTTC. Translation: CASSLARLAKAQYF. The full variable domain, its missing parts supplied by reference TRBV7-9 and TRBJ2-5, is DTGVSQNPRHKITKRGQNVTFRCDPISEHNRLYWYRQTLGQGPEFLTYFQNEAQLEKSRLLSDRFSAERPKGSFSTLEIQRTEQGDSAMYLCASSLARLAKAQYFGPGTRLLVL.

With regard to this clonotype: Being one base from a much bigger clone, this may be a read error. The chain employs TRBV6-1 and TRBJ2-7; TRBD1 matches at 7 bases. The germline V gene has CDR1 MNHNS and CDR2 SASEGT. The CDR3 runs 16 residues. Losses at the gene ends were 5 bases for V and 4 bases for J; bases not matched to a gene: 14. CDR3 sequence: CASSPGGRGQWYEQYF. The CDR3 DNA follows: TGTGCCAGCAGTCCAGGGGGTCGGGGACAGTGGTACGAGCAGTACTTC.

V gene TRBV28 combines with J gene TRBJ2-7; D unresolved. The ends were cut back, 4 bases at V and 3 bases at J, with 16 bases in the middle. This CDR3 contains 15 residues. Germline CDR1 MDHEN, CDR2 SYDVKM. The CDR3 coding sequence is TGTGCCAGCAGTTCAAACGATAAGCGATTCTACGAGCAGTACTTC. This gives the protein CASSSNDKRFYEQYF. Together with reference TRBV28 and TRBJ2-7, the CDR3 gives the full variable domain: DVKVTQSSRYLVKRTGEKVFLECVQDMDHENMFWYRQDPGLGLRLIYFSYDVKMKEKGDIPEGYSVSREKKERFSLILESASTNQTSMYLCASSSNDKRFYEQYFGPGTRLTVT.

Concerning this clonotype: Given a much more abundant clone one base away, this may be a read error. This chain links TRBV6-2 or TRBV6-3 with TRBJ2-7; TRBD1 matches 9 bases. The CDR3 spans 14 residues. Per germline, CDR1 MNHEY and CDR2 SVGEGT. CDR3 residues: CASRIRDRAYERYF. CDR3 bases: TGTGCCAGCAGAATCCGGGACAGGGCTTACGAGCGGTACTTC.

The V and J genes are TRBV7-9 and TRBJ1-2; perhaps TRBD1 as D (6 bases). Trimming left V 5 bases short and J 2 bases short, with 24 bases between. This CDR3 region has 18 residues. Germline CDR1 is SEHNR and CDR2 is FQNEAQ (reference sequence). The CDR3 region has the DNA TGTGCCAGCAGCCACGTCCGCTGGGGGGGGCGCGAGAACTATGGCTACACCTTC. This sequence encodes CASSHVRWGGRENYGYTF.

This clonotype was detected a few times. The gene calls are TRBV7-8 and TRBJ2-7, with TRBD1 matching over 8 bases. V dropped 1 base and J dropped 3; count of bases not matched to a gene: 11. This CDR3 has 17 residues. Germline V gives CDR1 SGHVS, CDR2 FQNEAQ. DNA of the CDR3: TGTGCCAGCAGCTTAGGTACAGGGGGACAGCCTGGCTACGAGCAGTACTTC. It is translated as CASSLGTGGQPGYEQYF.

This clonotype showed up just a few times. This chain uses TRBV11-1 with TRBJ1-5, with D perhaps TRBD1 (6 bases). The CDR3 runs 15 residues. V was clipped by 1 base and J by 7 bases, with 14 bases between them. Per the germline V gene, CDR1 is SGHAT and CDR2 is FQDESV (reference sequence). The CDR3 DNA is TGTGCCAGCAGCTTAGATCATCGGGGGCCCCAGCCCCAGCATTTT. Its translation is CASSLDHRGPQPQHF.

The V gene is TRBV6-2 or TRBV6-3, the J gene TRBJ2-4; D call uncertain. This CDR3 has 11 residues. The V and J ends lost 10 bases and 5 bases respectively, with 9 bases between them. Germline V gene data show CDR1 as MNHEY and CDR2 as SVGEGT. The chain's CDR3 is CATNSQNIQYF. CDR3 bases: TGTGCCACCAACTCCCAAAACATTCAGTACTTC.

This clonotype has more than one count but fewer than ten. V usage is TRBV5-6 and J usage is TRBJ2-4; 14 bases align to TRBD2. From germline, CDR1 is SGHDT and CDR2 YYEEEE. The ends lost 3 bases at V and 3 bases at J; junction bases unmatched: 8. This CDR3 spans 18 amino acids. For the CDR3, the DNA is TGTGCCAGCAGCTCAAGGGGACTAGCGGGAGTGGGCAAAAACATTCAGTACTTC. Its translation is CASSSRGLAGVGKNIQYF.

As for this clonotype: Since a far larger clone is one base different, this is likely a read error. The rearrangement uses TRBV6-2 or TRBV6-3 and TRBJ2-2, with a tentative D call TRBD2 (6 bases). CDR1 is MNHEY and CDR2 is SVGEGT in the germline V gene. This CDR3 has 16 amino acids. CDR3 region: CASSWGRDGGPGELSF. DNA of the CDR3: TGTGCCAGCAGTTGGGGCAGGGACGGGGGTCCCGGGGAGCTGTCTTTT.